Listed below are T cell receptor beta chains from one sample, sequenced in a study of cytomegalovirus exposure and HLA in healthy donors. Here immunoSEQ multiplex PCR was the method, and the copy in TCRdb shows in-frame clones only, minus some. The sample has over 150,000 clones, 77% seen once. The sample was PBMCs. The origin of the receptors is a woman in her fifties or sixties in good health and CMV-seropositive. Each CDR3 is given without its conserved first and last residue.

V	CDR3
TRBV2	ASRVLAGGTGELF
TRBV7-7	ASFLGAEKLF
TRBV4-1	ASSQVGGFGYT
TRBV9	ASSPTGFYEQY
TRBV13	ASSPGISHEQY
TRBV6-6	ASSSLQSSGANGLT
TRBV6-4	ASRISRDREGLGYT
TRBV6-5	ASSRQGFDEKLF
TRBV28	ASSFGIQSTDTQY
TRBV5-1	ASSSDRGLLF
TRBV15	ATSQGGQETQY
TRBV2	ASSEGAAINYGYT
TRBV27	ASRFSTGGTEAF
TRBV29-1	SVRTGIEAF
TRBV5-4	ASSPSWISGAYEQY
TRBV2	ASSNRAGVRGSNQPQH
TRBV7-2	ASSLASDYYGYT
TRBV11-1	ASSLAWGQGTSYEQY
TRBV4-2	ASSQDIQYSGGLYSGNTIY
TRBV7-9	ASEIGLAGTGQF
TRBV4-1	ASSQVLAGDIQY
TRBV15	ATSRGGGQGGETQY
TRBV27	ASKGTGSDSQY
TRBV30	AWNAGSSYEQY
TRBV7-9	ASSLGTSGVETQY
TRBV27	ASRQGYSNQPQH
TRBV28	ASSPRDTNEKLF
TRBV6-4	ASSDPGADTQY
TRBV6-5	ASSTLTGGSTEAF
TRBV9	ASSVTGRSNTGELF
TRBV10-1	ASSGTSGGGQRTDTQY
TRBV7-9	ASSSIRDSEKLF
TRBV6-5	ASSGSGAGYEQY
TRBV6-5	ASSHGGVGLLEQY
TRBV6-1	ASSEGRGPNQPQH
TRBV28	ASSYTGLVPNSPLH
TRBV28	ASNHRRDRAYEQY
TRBV7-6	ASSARSGTGAIQPQH
TRBV29-1	SVDLGGEKLF
TRBV30	AWSGGQSYYEQY
TRBV7-2	ASTLTPGRAAKNIQY
TRBV5-5	ASSLGRGQNDQPQH
TRBV27	ASRHTRGRKEGYT
TRBV6-6	ASSYSERGRDEQY
TRBV30	AWKGGVRNTEAF